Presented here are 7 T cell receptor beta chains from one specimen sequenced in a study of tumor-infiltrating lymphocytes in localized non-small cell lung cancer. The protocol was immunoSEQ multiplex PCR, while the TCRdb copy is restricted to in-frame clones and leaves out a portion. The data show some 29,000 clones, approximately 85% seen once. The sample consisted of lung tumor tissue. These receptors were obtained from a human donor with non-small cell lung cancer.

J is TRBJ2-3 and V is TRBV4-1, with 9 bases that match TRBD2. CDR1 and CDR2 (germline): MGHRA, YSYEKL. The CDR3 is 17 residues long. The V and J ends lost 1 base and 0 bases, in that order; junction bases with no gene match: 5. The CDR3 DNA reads TGCGCCAGCAGCCAAGTAGGTAGCGGGGGTAGCACAGATACGCAGTATTTT. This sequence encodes CASSQVGSGGSTDTQYF.

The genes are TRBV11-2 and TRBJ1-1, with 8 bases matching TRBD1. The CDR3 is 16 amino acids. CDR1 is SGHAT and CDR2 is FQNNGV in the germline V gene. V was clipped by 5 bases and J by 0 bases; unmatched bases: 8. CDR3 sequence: CASSIAGGAVNTEAFF. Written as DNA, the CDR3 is TGTGCCAGCAGCATTGCAGGGGGCGCGGTGAACACTGAAGCTTTCTTT.

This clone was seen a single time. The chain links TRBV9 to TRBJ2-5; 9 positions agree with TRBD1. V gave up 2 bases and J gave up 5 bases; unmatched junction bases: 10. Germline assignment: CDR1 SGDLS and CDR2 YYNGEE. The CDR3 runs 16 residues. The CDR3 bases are TGTGCCAGCAGCGTGGGGACAGGGAGTTTGGGGGAGACCCAGTACTTC. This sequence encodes CASSVGTGSLGETQYF.

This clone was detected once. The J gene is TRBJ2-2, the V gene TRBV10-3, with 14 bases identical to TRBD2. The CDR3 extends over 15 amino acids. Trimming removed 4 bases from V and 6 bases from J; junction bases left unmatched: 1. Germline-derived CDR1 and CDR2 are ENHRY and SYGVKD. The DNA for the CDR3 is TGTGCCATCAGTGGGACTAGCGGGGGGTCCGGGGAGCTGTTTTTT. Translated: CAISGTSGGSGELFF.

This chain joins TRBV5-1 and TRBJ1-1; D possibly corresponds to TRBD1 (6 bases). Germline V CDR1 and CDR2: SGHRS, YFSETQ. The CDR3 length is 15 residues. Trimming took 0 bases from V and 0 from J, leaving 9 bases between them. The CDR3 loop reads CASSLGGGLNTEAFF. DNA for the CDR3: TGCGCCAGCAGCTTGGGTGGGGGCCTGAACACTGAAGCTTTCTTT.

The CDR3 sequence is CSVEGQGYEQYF. CDR3 bases: TGCAGCGTTGAGGGACAGGGGTACGAGCAGTACTTC. The chain combines TRBV29-1 with TRBJ2-7; 10 bases are shared with TRBD1. V was pared by 3 bases and J by 4 bases, with 0 bases of the junction left unmatched. This CDR3 comprises 12 residues. The germline V gene encodes CDR1 SQVTM and CDR2 ANQGSEA.

CDR3 coding DNA: TGCGCCAGCAGCTTGGCCTCGGCCGACTACGAGCAGTACTTC. Its translation: CASSLASADYEQYF. The J gene is TRBJ2-7, the V gene TRBV5-1; no clear D gene. The V end was cut by 0 bases, the J end by 3 bases, with 10 bases between. Germline loops: CDR1 SGHRS, CDR2 YFSETQ. The CDR3 totals 14 residues.